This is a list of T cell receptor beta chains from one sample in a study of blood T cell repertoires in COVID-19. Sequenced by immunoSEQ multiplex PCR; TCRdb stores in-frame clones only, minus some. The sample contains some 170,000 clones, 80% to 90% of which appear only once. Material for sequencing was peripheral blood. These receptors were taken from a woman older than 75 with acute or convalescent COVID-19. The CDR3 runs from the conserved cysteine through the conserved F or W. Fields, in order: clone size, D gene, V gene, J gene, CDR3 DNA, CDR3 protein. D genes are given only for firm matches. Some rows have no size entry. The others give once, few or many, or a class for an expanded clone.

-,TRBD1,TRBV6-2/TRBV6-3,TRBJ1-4,TGTGCCAGCAGTTACTCGACAGGGGCGGGGAGTGAAAAACTGTTTTTT,CASSYSTGAGSEKLFF
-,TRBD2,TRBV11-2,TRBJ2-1,TGTGCCAGCAGCTTAGGGCCTGGGCGGGAGCGGGATGAGCAGTTCTTC,CASSLGPGRERDEQFF
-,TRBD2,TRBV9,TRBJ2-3,TGTGCCAGCAGCGTAGAGGGACTAGCCGCAGATACGCAGTATTTT,CASSVEGLAADTQYF
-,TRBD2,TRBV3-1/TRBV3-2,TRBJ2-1,TGTGCCAGCAGCCCGCTAGCGGGGGGCTGGCAGTTCTTC,CASSPLAGGWQFF
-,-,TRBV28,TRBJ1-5,TGTGCCAGCAGTTTGGCGGGACTTAATCAGCCCCAGCATTTT,CASSLAGLNQPQHF
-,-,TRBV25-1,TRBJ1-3,TGTGCCAGCAGCTGGACAGATGGAAACACCATATATTTT,CASSWTDGNTIYF
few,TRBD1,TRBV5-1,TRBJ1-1,TGCGCCAGCAGCCCTCAGGGGGGCTTCACTGAAGCTTTCTTT,CASSPQGGFTEAFF
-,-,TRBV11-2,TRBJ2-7,TGTGCCAGCAGGCCAACCGACAGGATATACGAGCAGTACTTC,CASRPTDRIYEQYF
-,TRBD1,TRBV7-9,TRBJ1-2,TGTGCCAGCAGCTCGGGGACAGATTTCTATGGCTACACCTTC,CASSSGTDFYGYTF
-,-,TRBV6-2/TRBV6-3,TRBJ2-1,TGTGCCAGCAGTTACTCTTTCGCCAGGATGGGTGAGCAGTTCTTC,CASSYSFARMGEQFF
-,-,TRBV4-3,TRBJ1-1,TGCGCCAGCAGCCAAGTGGGGGCCGGACAGTTGGGCGCTGAAGCTTTCTTT,CASSQVGAGQLGAEAFF
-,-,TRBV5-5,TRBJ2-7,TGTGCCAGCAGCCTAACACAGGGCTACGAGCAGTACTTC,CASSLTQGYEQYF
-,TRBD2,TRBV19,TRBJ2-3,TGTGCCAGTAGTCGAGCTAGCGGGGGCACAGATACGCAGTATTTT,CASSRASGGTDTQYF
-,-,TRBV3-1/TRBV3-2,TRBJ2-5,TGTGCCAGCAGCCAAAGTCGGGAGACCCAGTACTTC,CASSQSRETQYF
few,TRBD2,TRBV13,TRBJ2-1,TGTGCCAGCAGCTTAGGGACTAGCGGTTTTTACAATGAGCAGTTCTTC,CASSLGTSGFYNEQFF
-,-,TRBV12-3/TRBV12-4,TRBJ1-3,TGTGCCAGCAGCCACTCTGGAAACACCATATATTTT,CASSHSGNTIYF
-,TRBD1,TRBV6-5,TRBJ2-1,TGTGCCAGCAGTCAAAACAGGGGGAATGAGCAGTTCTTC,CASSQNRGNEQFF
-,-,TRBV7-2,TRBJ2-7,TGTGCCAGCAGCCCAACGTACCGGGTCAACTACGAGCAGTACTTC,CASSPTYRVNYEQYF
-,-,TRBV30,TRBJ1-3,TGTGCCTGGGGGGGCAGTGGAAACACCATATATTTT,CAWGGSGNTIYF
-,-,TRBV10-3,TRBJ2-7,TGTGCCATCAGTGTATCCGGTGACTACGAGCAGTACTTC,CAISVSGDYEQYF
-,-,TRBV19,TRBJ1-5,TGTGCCAGTAGTATAGAGGGGGGGAGGGGAGTCGCCTATAGCAATCAGCCCCAGCATTTT,CASSIEGGRGVAYSNQPQHF
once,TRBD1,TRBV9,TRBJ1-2,TGTGCCAGCAGCGACATCGCCGACAGGGGAAGTGGCTACACCTTC,CASSDIADRGSGYTF
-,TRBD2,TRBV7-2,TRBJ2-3,TGTGCCAGCAGCTTAGATAGGGCTAGCGGGCTAGATACGCAGTATTTT,CASSLDRASGLDTQYF
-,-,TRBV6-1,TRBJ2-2,TGTGCCAGCAGTGAATCCGGGATGGGCACCGGGGAGCTGTTTTTT,CASSESGMGTGELFF
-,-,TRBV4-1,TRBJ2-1,TGCGCCAGCAGCCAAGAATCGAGGGAGTACTACAATGAGCAGTTCTTC,CASSQESREYYNEQFF
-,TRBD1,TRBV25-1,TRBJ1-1,TGTGCCAGCAGGGGACCCACAGGGGGGAACACTGAAGCTTTCTTT,CASRGPTGGNTEAFF
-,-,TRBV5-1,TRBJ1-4,TGCGCCAGCAGCTTGGCCGACAGCCCTAATGAAAAACTGTTTTTT,CASSLADSPNEKLFF
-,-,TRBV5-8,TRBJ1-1,TGTGCCAGCAGCTTGCTCAGGGGGAACACTGAAGCTTTCTTT,CASSLLRGNTEAFF